These T cell receptor beta chains were read from a single sample in a study of cytomegalovirus exposure and HLA in healthy donors. Clones were read by immunoSEQ multiplex PCR, and TCRdb kept only the in-frame ones, dropping some. The sample shows some 160,000 clones, 81% of them seen only once. Sequenced material: PBMCs. These receptors were collected from a man in his fifties or sixties in good health and CMV-seropositive. The CDR3 runs from the conserved cysteine through the conserved F or W. The D gene is left open where the match is weak. Clone size appears in some rows only: once, few, many, or a class for an expanded clone.

J: TRBJ2-5
D: NA
V: TRBV6-5
size: NA
CDR3: CASSNTETQYF
DNA: TGTGCCAGCAGTAACACAGAGACCCAGTACTTC

J: TRBJ1-5
D: NA
V: TRBV28
size: NA
CDR3: CASNEVFNQPQHF
DNA: TGTGCCAGCAATGAGGTATTCAATCAGCCCCAGCATTTT

J: TRBJ2-7
D: TRBD1
V: TRBV19
size: NA
CDR3: CASSTDRGTYEQYF
DNA: TGTGCCAGTAGTACTGACAGGGGTACCTACGAGCAGTACTTC

J: TRBJ2-5
D: NA
V: TRBV11-2
size: NA
CDR3: CASSVDSLGETQYF
DNA: TGTGCCAGCAGCGTCGACAGTCTAGGAGAGACCCAGTACTTC

J: TRBJ2-1
D: TRBD1
V: TRBV11-1
size: NA
CDR3: CASSLRDRGNEQFF
DNA: TGTGCCAGCAGCCTACGGGACAGGGGCAATGAGCAGTTCTTC

J: TRBJ2-3
D: NA
V: TRBV18
size: NA
CDR3: CASSPPGARTDTQYF
DNA: TGTGCCAGCTCACCACCTGGGGCCAGGACAGATACGCAGTATTTT

J: TRBJ2-7
D: NA
V: TRBV11-2
size: NA
CDR3: CASSPDRYEQYF
DNA: TGTGCCAGCAGCCCAGACAGGTACGAGCAGTACTTC

J: TRBJ1-1
D: NA
V: TRBV6-5
size: NA
CDR3: CATLIQGNAFF
DNA: TGTGCCACCCTGATCCAGGGAAATGCTTTCTTT

J: TRBJ2-4
D: NA
V: TRBV2
size: NA
CDR3: CASSAGQNKNIQYF
DNA: TGTGCCAGCAGTGCCGGACAGAACAAAAACATTCAGTACTTC

J: TRBJ1-1
D: NA
V: TRBV27
size: NA
CDR3: CASSFSGDTEAFF
DNA: TGTGCCAGCAGTTTCTCGGGGGACACTGAAGCTTTCTTT

J: TRBJ1-4
D: TRBD1
V: TRBV28
size: NA
CDR3: CASRVGGQGLKKLFF
DNA: TGTGCCAGCCGTGTGGGGGGACAGGGCTTGAAAAAACTGTTTTTT

J: TRBJ2-7
D: NA
V: TRBV7-2
size: few
CDR3: CASSLRGGVKPYEQYF
DNA: TGTGCCAGCAGCTTGAGAGGAGGGGTCAAGCCCTACGAGCAGTACTTC

J: TRBJ1-5
D: NA
V: TRBV18
size: NA
CDR3: CASSRASQGSNQPQHF
DNA: TGTGCCAGCTCTAGGGCCTCTCAGGGTAGCAATCAGCCCCAGCATTTT

J: TRBJ1-2
D: TRBD1
V: TRBV7-6
size: NA
CDR3: CASCRDRTEGGGYTF
DNA: TGTGCCAGCTGCCGGGACAGGACGGAGGGCGGTGGCTACACCTTC

J: TRBJ2-7
D: NA
V: TRBV27
size: NA
CDR3: CASSPSTYEQYF
DNA: TGTGCCAGCAGCCCGAGCACCTACGAGCAGTACTTC

J: TRBJ2-1
D: TRBD2
V: TRBV4-2
size: few
CDR3: CASSQAQAGDLSYNEQFF
DNA: TGTGCCAGCAGCCAAGCTCAAGCGGGGGACCTCTCCTACAATGAGCAGTTCTTC

J: TRBJ1-1
D: TRBD1
V: TRBV18
size: few
CDR3: CASSGQANTEAFF
DNA: TGTGCCAGCTCTGGACAGGCGAACACTGAAGCTTTCTTT

J: TRBJ2-7
D: TRBD1
V: TRBV6-6
size: NA
CDR3: CASSSPDRGHYEQYF
DNA: TGTGCCAGCAGTTCCCCGGACAGGGGGCACTACGAGCAGTACTTC

J: TRBJ1-1
D: TRBD1
V: TRBV29-1
size: NA
CDR3: CSVEYGTDKAFF
DNA: TGCAGCGTTGAGTACGGGACAGATAAAGCTTTCTTT

J: TRBJ2-7
D: TRBD1
V: TRBV5-5
size: NA
CDR3: CASSSPGQGSREQYF
DNA: TGTGCCAGCAGCTCGCCGGGACAGGGGTCGAGGGAGCAGTACTTC

J: TRBJ2-3
D: NA
V: TRBV4-2
size: NA
CDR3: CASSSRGGVDTQYF
DNA: TGTGCCAGCAGCTCGCGCGGGGGCGTAGATACGCAGTATTTT

J: TRBJ2-1
D: NA
V: TRBV18
size: NA
CDR3: CASSPTGEQFF
DNA: TGTGCCAGCTCACCGACAGGTGAGCAGTTCTTC

J: TRBJ1-3
D: NA
V: TRBV11-2
size: once
CDR3: CASSLVSGTGNTIYF
DNA: TGTGCCAGCAGCTTAGTTTCGGGTACTGGAAACACCATATATTTT

J: TRBJ2-3
D: TRBD1
V: TRBV7-3
size: NA
CDR3: CASSRDSDTQYF
DNA: TGTGCCAGCAGTCGGGACAGCGATACGCAGTATTTT

J: TRBJ2-3
D: TRBD2
V: TRBV7-2
size: NA
CDR3: CASSLVGASGGNTQYF
DNA: TGTGCCAGCAGCTTAGTAGGGGCTAGCGGGGGAAATACGCAGTATTTT

J: TRBJ1-6
D: NA
V: TRBV19
size: once
CDR3: CASAGQLYDNSPLHF
DNA: TGTGCCAGTGCCGGACAGCTCTATGACAATTCACCCCTCCACTTT

J: TRBJ1-2
D: NA
V: TRBV18
size: NA
CDR3: CASSPIDGYTF
DNA: TGTGCCAGCTCACCAATAGATGGCTACACCTTC

J: TRBJ2-7
D: NA
V: TRBV19
size: NA
CDR3: CASRDRYEQYF
DNA: TGTGCCAGTAGGGACAGATACGAGCAGTACTTC

J: TRBJ2-7
D: TRBD1
V: TRBV5-4
size: NA
CDR3: CASKPGQVTPRDEQYF
DNA: TGTGCCAGCAAACCGGGACAGGTCACACCCCGGGACGAGCAGTACTTC

J: TRBJ2-3
D: TRBD2
V: TRBV5-1
size: once
CDR3: CASSIGLAGGTDTQYF
DNA: TGCGCCAGCAGCATCGGACTAGCGGGGGGCACAGATACGCAGTATTTT

J: TRBJ1-4
D: TRBD1
V: TRBV5-1
size: NA
CDR3: CASSLGGQGGNEKLFF
DNA: TGCGCCAGCAGCTTGGGGGGCCAGGGGGGTAATGAAAAACTGTTTTTT

J: TRBJ2-1
D: TRBD2
V: TRBV6-5
size: NA
CDR3: CASSPAGGTFYEQFF
DNA: TGTGCCAGCAGTCCAGCGGGAGGGACTTTTTATGAGCAGTTCTTC

J: TRBJ1-1
D: NA
V: TRBV30
size: NA
CDR3: CAWTGYSGTEAFF
DNA: TGTGCCTGGACAGGGTATAGTGGGACTGAAGCTTTCTTT